The next 18 T cell receptor beta chains were all read from a single sample in a study of T cells in Graves' hyperthyroidism and ophthalmopathy. Template material for amplifying TCR beta CDR3 regions consisted of RNA transcripts. A set of HTBI primers served as the primers for a first-round RT-PCR of the TCR CDR3. From the multiplex PCR reads, TCRdb called clonotypes with MiXCR, one entry per CDR3 protein. The data contain hundreds of thousands of distinct CDR3 sequences, around 22% of them singletons. Sequencing was performed on blood. The receptor source for this set is a woman in her twenties or thirties with Graves' ophthalmopathy.

This clonotype was picked up many times. The rearrangement links TRBV29-1 to TRBJ2-5, with D tentatively TRBD1 or TRBD2 (5 bases each). Germline V gene data show CDR1 as SQVTM and CDR2 as ANQGSEA. Trimming shortened V by 2 bases and J by 3 bases, and 10 bases separated the two germline ends. The CDR3 is 13 amino acids. The CDR3 DNA follows: TGCAGCGTTGAAAGGGGAGTTGAAGAGACCCAGTACTTC. It encodes CSVERGVEETQYF.

This clonotype was observed many times. This sequence joins TRBV27 and TRBJ2-2; 10 positions agree with TRBD1. V shed 0 bases and J 5 bases; nucleotides not matched to a gene: 3. Per the germline V gene, CDR1 is MNHEY and CDR2 is SMNVEV (reference sequence). The CDR3 consists of 16 residues. CDR3 loop: CASSLSGQGRTGELFF. The CDR3 coding sequence is TGTGCCAGCAGTTTATCGGGACAGGGGAGGACCGGGGAGCTGTTTTTT.

This clonotype came up a few times. The V gene is TRBV5-4, the J gene TRBJ2-3; 15 nucleotides agree with TRBD2. Germline-derived CDR1 and CDR2 are SGHNT and YYREEE (reference sequence). The junction had 1 base not matched to a gene; V was cut back by 3 bases and J by 2 bases. The CDR3 is made up of 16 amino acids. The CDR3 sequence: CASSWTSGGATDTQYF. Here the CDR3 DNA reads TGTGCCAGCAGCTGGACTAGCGGGGGGGCCACAGATACGCAGTATTTT.

The table lists this clonotype with many counts. At one of its ends the junction is not consistent with the germline gene, which may arise from a read error. The chain combines TRBV5-1 with TRBJ1-1; weak D call: TRBD1 (6 bases). CDR1 SGHRS and CDR2 YFSETQ come from the germline V gene. This CDR3 contains 14 residues. Written as DNA, the CDR3 is TGTGCCAGCAGCCTACAGGGACCGAACACTGAAGCTTTCTTT. This translates into CASSLQGPNTEAFF.

This clonotype was seen ten or more times. The gene calls are TRBV28 and TRBJ1-2; D gene unclear. The CDR3 length is 15 residues. Trimming shortened V by 3 bases and J by 3 bases, and 14 bases separated the two germline ends. Germline values: CDR1 MDHEN, CDR2 SYDVKM. The DNA for the CDR3 is TGTGCCAGCAGTTTGGGTGTGAAGGAATACTATGGCTACACCTTC. Translating gives CASSLGVKEYYGYTF.

The table lists this clonotype with many counts. V gene TRBV12-3 or TRBV12-4 combines with J gene TRBJ2-7; D is undetermined. The CDR3 is 14 residues long. The V end lost 5 bases, the J end lost 0 bases, and 11 bases lay between the germline ends. CDR3 region: CASSNPVRSYEQYF. The DNA for the CDR3 is TGTGCCAGCAGTAACCCAGTTCGCTCCTACGAGCAGTACTTC.

V usage is TRBV6-1 and J usage is TRBJ2-5; the match to TRBD2 covers 10 bases. The CDR3 sequence is 14 residues long. The V gene's germline CDR1 is MNHNS and CDR2 SASEGT. The V segment lost 5 bases and the J segment 5 bases; nucleotides outside the gene matches: 5. CDR3 sequence (DNA): TGTGCCAGCAGTAGTAGCGGGAGGTTCGAGACCCAGTACTTC. This sequence encodes CASSSSGRFETQYF.

The chain is built from TRBV11-2 and TRBJ2-2; D unresolved. This CDR3 is built from 13 residues. The V gene lost 5 bases and the J gene lost 7 bases, with 11 bases spanning the gap. Germline loops: CDR1 SGHAT, CDR2 FQNNGV. The CDR3 sequence is CASSVGLGGELFF. Written as DNA, the CDR3 is TGTGCCAGCAGCGTAGGTTTGGGCGGGGAGCTGTTTTTT.

V usage is TRBV30 and J usage is TRBJ2-2; D may be TRBD2 (5 bases). CDR3 size: 14 residues. Trimming took off 6 bases at V and 7 bases at J, with 18 bases between the two ends. Germline V gene data show CDR1 as GTSNPN and CDR2 as SVGIG (reference sequence). The CDR3 here is CACIATNKIGELFF. CDR3 in DNA: TGTGCCTGTATAGCGACGAACAAGATCGGGGAGCTGTTTTTT.

The chain recombines TRBV20-1 with TRBJ2-7; D unclear. V lost 4 bases, J lost 0 bases, and 16 bases lay in between. This CDR3 spans 15 amino acids. In germline, CDR1 is DFQATT, CDR2 SNEGSKA (reference sequence). CDR3 sequence reads: CSATPPYAGSYEQYF. The DNA of the CDR3 is TGCAGTGCTACCCCGCCCTACGCAGGCTCCTACGAGCAGTACTTC.

The chain recombines TRBV6-1 with TRBJ2-7; the match to TRBD2 covers 12 bases. Germline V gives CDR1 MNHNS, CDR2 SASEGT. The length of the CDR3 is 16 residues. Germline trimming cut 5 bases from V and 3 bases from J; bases unmatched to any gene: 8. CDR3 sequence: CASSPWTSGEGYEQYF. The CDR3 DNA is TGTGCCAGCAGTCCCTGGACTAGCGGGGAGGGCTACGAGCAGTACTTC.

This clonotype was detected many times. The gene calls are TRBV6-1 and TRBJ2-7; D gene uncertain. The CDR3 contains 14 residues. Germline V gene data show CDR1 as MNHNS and CDR2 as SASEGT. V was shortened by 2 bases and J by 0 bases, with 8 bases between the two germline ends. For the CDR3, the DNA is TGTGCCAGCAGTGAATCGCGCAGCTCCTACGAGCAGTACTTC. This encodes CASSESRSSYEQYF.

This clonotype has at least ten counts. The genes are TRBV12-3 or TRBV12-4 and TRBJ1-1; D is perhaps TRBD1 (5 bases). The ends were cut back, 0 bases at V and 0 bases at J, with 14 bases in the middle. This CDR3 comprises 17 residues. CDR3 region: CASSLAVPGRVNTEAFF. For the CDR3, the DNA is TGTGCCAGCAGTTTAGCTGTTCCGGGCAGGGTGAACACTGAAGCTTTCTTT.

The V call is TRBV27, the J call TRBJ1-6; TRBD1 might be the D (5 bases). Germline CDR1 is MNHEY and CDR2 is SMNVEV (reference sequence). V lost 4 bases to trimming and J lost 6 bases, with 13 bases between them. This CDR3 has 15 amino acids. CDR3 nucleotide sequence: TGTGCCAGCAGTTCACGACAGAACCTTAATTCACCCCTCCACTTT. Translated: CASSSRQNLNSPLHF.

This clonotype turned up a few times. The chain links TRBV13 to TRBJ2-7; a possible D gene is TRBD2 (6 bases). The germline V gene has CDR1 PRHDT and CDR2 FYEKMQ (reference sequence). The germline V and J ends were trimmed by 5 bases and 0 bases, with 14 bases remaining between them. The CDR3 runs to 15 residues. The DNA for the CDR3 is TGTGCCAGCAGCCCCGATGGGGGGAGCTCCTACGAGCAGTACTTC. This encodes CASSPDGGSSYEQYF.

This clonotype appeared many times. Mismatch with germline at one junction end may stem from a read error. The V gene is TRBV27, the J gene TRBJ1-1, with D possibly matching TRBD1 (6 bases). The V gene's germline CDR1 is MNHEY and CDR2 SMNVEV (reference sequence). This CDR3 spans 15 amino acids. Written as DNA, the CDR3 is TGTGCCAGCAGTTTAACTTTAGGACAGACCACTGAAGCTCTCTTT. Translation: CASSLTLGQTTEALF.

The V call is TRBV18, the J call TRBJ1-3; D perhaps matches TRBD1 (6 bases). The germline V and J ends were trimmed by 5 bases and 0 bases, with 11 bases remaining between them. CDR1 is KGHSH and CDR2 is LQKENI in the germline V gene. The CDR3 runs to 15 residues. The DNA of the CDR3 is TGTGCCAGCTCATCGGACAGCATCTCTGGAAACACCATATATTTT. Protein sequence: CASSSDSISGNTIYF. The full variable domain, rest sourced from reference TRBV18 and TRBJ1-3, is NAGVMQNPRHLVRRRGQEARLRCSPMKGHSHVYWYRQLPEEGLKFMVYLQKENIIDESGMPKERFSAEFPKEGPSILRIQQVVRGDSAAYFCASSSDSISGNTIYFGEGSWLTVV.

This clonotype came up many times. The V and J genes are TRBV12-3 or TRBV12-4 and TRBJ1-1; TRBD1 matches 7 bases. The CDR3 runs to 14 residues. The junction had 11 bases not matched to a gene; V was cut back by 8 bases and J by 5 bases. The CDR3 is CASSDGTDRTEAFF. The CDR3, as DNA: TGTGCCAGCTCCGACGGGACAGATCGAACTGAAGCTTTCTTT.